The 27 T cell receptor beta chains listed next were all sequenced from one sample in a study of T cells after yellow fever vaccination. TCRdb independently ran MiXCR on the 5' RACE reads; one entry per CDR3 protein. The sample holds some 73,000 distinct CDR3 sequences, 7.5% to 9% seen once. Source: CD8+ T cells sorted from PBMCs, taken on the day of the yellow fever booster vaccination. The source is a man aged 30-40 years who received the YFV17D yellow fever vaccine.

V and J are TRBV7-9 and TRBJ2-7, with D maybe TRBD2 (5 bases). The CDR3 length is 13 residues. CDR1 and CDR2 (germline): SEHNR, FQNEAQ (reference sequence). Trimming left V 1 base short and J 6 bases short, with 10 bases between. The CDR3 spells CASSLDSRAEQYF. The CDR3 region has the DNA TGTGCCAGCAGCTTAGATTCGAGGGCCGAGCAGTACTTC. Using reference TRBV7-9 and TRBJ2-7 for the parts outside the CDR3, the full variable domain is DTGVSQNPRHKITKRGQNVTFRCDPISEHNRLYWYRQTLGQGPEFLTYFQNEAQLEKSRLLSDRFSAERPKGSFSTLEIQRTEQGDSAMYLCASSLDSRAEQYFGPGTRLTVT.

The chain uses TRBV29-1 and TRBJ2-7; D is unclear. CDR1 and CDR2 from the germline V gene are SQVTM and ANQGSEA. V lost 7 bases, J lost 8 bases, and 18 bases lay in between. The CDR3 consists of 12 residues. CDR3 in DNA: TGCAGCGGAAGGACCAGGCACAACCAGCAGTACTTC. Its translation: CSGRTRHNQQYF.

In this sample, this clonotype turned up a few times. The chain recombines TRBV2 with TRBJ2-7, with D maybe TRBD2 (5 bases). The CDR3 length is 13 residues. Germline V gives CDR1 SNHLY, CDR2 FYNNEI. Trimming took 10 bases from V and 5 from J, leaving 18 bases between them. Written as DNA, the CDR3 is TGTGCCACGTTGGGAGTTATCACCAACGAGCAGTACTTC. This codes for CATLGVITNEQYF.

This clonotype was detected ten times or more. V gene TRBV3-1 combines with J gene TRBJ2-5; 7 nucleotides agree with TRBD1. V lost 2 bases and J lost 5; bases outside the gene matches: 8. The CDR3 covers 15 residues. Germline lookup yields CDR1 LGHDT and CDR2 YNNKEL (reference sequence). The CDR3 bases are TGTGCCAGCAGCCAACCCAGACAGGGATGGGAGACCCAGTACTTC. This encodes CASSQPRQGWETQYF.

This clonotype has at least ten counts. This rearrangement joins TRBV10-3 to TRBJ2-5; D not resolved. Germline lookup yields CDR1 ENHRY and CDR2 SYGVKD. CDR3 size: 12 residues. V was cut by 1 base and J by 5 bases, with 5 bases left in between. CDR3 in DNA: TGTGCCATCAGTGAGTTAGGGGAGACCCAGTACTTC. Translating it yields CAISELGETQYF.

This clonotype came up a few times. The chain employs TRBV4-1 and TRBJ1-1; D unresolved. This CDR3 region has 11 residues. The V end lost 4 bases, the J end lost 6 bases, and 6 bases lay between the germline ends. In germline, CDR1 is MGHRA, CDR2 YSYEKL. CDR3 residues: CASSRGAEAFF. CDR3 DNA: TGCGCCAGCAGCCGGGGAGCTGAAGCTTTCTTT.

This clonotype was observed a few times. The chain has TRBV19 and TRBJ2-5; D is unclear. CDR3 length equals 14 residues. Germline V gene sequence: CDR1 LNHDA, CDR2 SQIVND (reference sequence). Trimming shortened V by 5 bases and J by 5 bases, and 15 bases separated the two germline ends. The DNA of the CDR3 is TGTGCCAGTAGTGACGGACCGAATATGGAGACCCAGTACTTC. Amino acids: CASSDGPNMETQYF. Filled out from reference TRBV19 and TRBJ2-5, the complete variable domain reads DGGITQSPKYLFRKEGQNVTLSCEQNLNHDAMYWYRQDPGQGLRLIYYSQIVNDFQKGDIAEGYSVSREKKESFPLTVTSAQKNPTAFYLCASSDGPNMETQYFGPGTRLLVL.

The chain is built from TRBV14 and TRBJ2-1; D uncertain. Trimming left V 3 bases short and J 3 bases short, with 6 bases between. CDR3 size: 13 residues. In germline, CDR1 is SGHDN, CDR2 FVKESK. CDR3 protein: CASSHQIYNEQFF. CDR3 DNA sequence: TGTGCCAGCAGCCACCAAATCTACAATGAGCAGTTCTTC.

The gene calls are TRBV7-9 and TRBJ2-1, with D tentatively TRBD1 or TRBD2 (5 bases each). Germline CDR1 is SEHNR and CDR2 is FQNEAQ (reference sequence). V gave up 7 bases and J gave up 0 bases, with 10 bases separating them. The CDR3 runs 14 residues. The CDR3 DNA sequence: TGTGCCAGCAAGCCCGGGACCTCCTACAATGAGCAGTTCTTC. Translating gives CASKPGTSYNEQFF.

This clonotype was seen only a few times. This chain uses TRBV19 with TRBJ2-1, with 9 bases that match TRBD2. Germline trimming cut 10 bases from V and 6 bases from J; bases unmatched to any gene: 13. The CDR3 contains 15 residues. Germline CDR1 and CDR2: LNHDA and SQIVND (reference sequence). In DNA, the CDR3 is TGTGCCACCAGATACGTAGCGGGAGATGGCAATGAGCAGTTCTTC. The encoded protein is CATRYVAGDGNEQFF. Variable domain in full (rest from reference TRBV19 and TRBJ2-1): DGGITQSPKYLFRKEGQNVTLSCEQNLNHDAMYWYRQDPGQGLRLIYYSQIVNDFQKGDIAEGYSVSREKKESFPLTVTSAQKNPTAFYLCATRYVAGDGNEQFFGPGTRLTVL.

As for this clonotype: A read error may account for a junction end that differs from germline. The chain joins TRBV3-1 to TRBJ2-1; unclear D gene. From germline, CDR1 is LGHDT and CDR2 YNNKEL (reference sequence). The CDR3 runs to 17 residues. CDR3 DNA: TGTGCCTGCAGTTTTTCCCCGGCCCTGACTGATTACAATGAGCAGTTCTTC. Protein sequence: CACSFSPALTDYNEQFF.

The sample holds many counts of this clonotype. The V and J genes are TRBV12-5 and TRBJ2-7; 10 positions match TRBD2. CDR3 length: 15 amino acids. CDR1 and CDR2 from the germline V gene are LGHNT and FRNRAP. J was trimmed by 4 bases and V by 6 bases; bases with no gene match: 9. CDR3 loop: CASGSPSGSAYEQYF. DNA of the CDR3: TGTGCTAGTGGGTCCCCTAGCGGGAGTGCTTACGAGCAGTACTTC. The full variable domain, completed using reference TRBV12-5 and TRBJ2-7, is DARVTQTPRHKVTEMGQEVTMRCQPILGHNTVFWYRQTMMQGLELLAYFRNRAPLDDSGMPKDRFSAEMPDATLATLKIQPSEPRDSAVYFCASGSPSGSAYEQYFGPGTRLTVT.

This clonotype was recorded many times. The rearrangement joins TRBV9 to TRBJ2-3; tentative D call: TRBD1 (5 bases). Trimming stripped 2 bases from V and 4 bases from J, with 14 bases between. The germline CDR1 and CDR2 sequences are SGDLS and YYNGEE. CDR3 length: 15 residues. Written as DNA, the CDR3 is TGTGCCAGCAGCGTTGTGACAGCCCCGGCAGATACGCAGTATTTT. It is translated as CASSVVTAPADTQYF.

This clonotype was counted many times. The V gene is TRBV15, the J gene TRBJ2-1; D ambiguous. CDR1 LNHNV and CDR2 YYDKDF come from the germline V gene (reference sequence). With 5 bases removed from V and 1 base from J, the gap between germline ends came to 12 bases. This CDR3 has 15 amino acids. The CDR3 region has the DNA TGTGCCACCAGCGGCGGCCTTTGGTCCTACAATGAGCAGTTCTTC. The encoded protein is CATSGGLWSYNEQFF. The full variable domain, with the rest looked up from reference TRBV15 and TRBJ2-1, is DAMVIQNPRYQVTQFGKPVTLSCSQTLNHNVMYWYQQKSSQAPKLLFHYYDKDFNNEADTPDNFQSRRPNTSFCFLDIRSPGLGDTAMYLCATSGGLWSYNEQFFGPGTRLTVL.

This clonotype was seen at least ten times. This sequence joins TRBV5-5 and TRBJ2-3; 7 nucleotides line up with TRBD2. The germline gives CDR1 SGHKS, CDR2 YYEKEE (reference sequence). This CDR3 spans 13 amino acids. V was clipped by 6 bases and J by 2 bases; unmatched bases: 3. CDR3 residues: CASTAGVTDTQYF. In DNA, the CDR3 is TGTGCCAGCACCGCGGGAGTCACAGATACGCAGTATTTT.

This clonotype has only a few counts. This sequence joins TRBV30 and TRBJ2-7; D uncertain. Germline V lookup: CDR1 GTSNPN, CDR2 SVGIG (reference sequence). The CDR3 has 15 amino acids. V was shortened by 0 bases and J by 2 bases, with 14 bases between the two germline ends. This CDR3 is CAWSVRSSQTYEQYF. For the CDR3, the DNA is TGTGCCTGGAGTGTAAGGTCAAGCCAAACCTACGAGCAGTACTTC.

J is TRBJ2-2 and V is TRBV19, with D hard to call. Germline V gene lookup returns CDR1 LNHDA and CDR2 SQIVND (reference sequence). Trimming shortened V by 3 bases and J by 9 bases, and 14 bases separated the two germline ends. The CDR3 covers 14 residues. The CDR3 loop is CASSIKLSIWELFF. The CDR3, as DNA: TGTGCCAGTAGTATCAAACTGAGTATCTGGGAGCTGTTTTTT.

This chain joins TRBV30 and TRBJ2-1, with D unclear. V was clipped by 5 bases and J by 0 bases, with 11 bases between them. CDR1 and CDR2 from the germline V gene are GTSNPN and SVGIG (reference sequence). This CDR3 is 14 amino acids long. The CDR3 reads CAWETQSSYNEQFF. In nucleotides, the CDR3 is TGTGCCTGGGAAACACAAAGCTCCTACAATGAGCAGTTCTTC.

This clonotype was counted between two and nine times. The chain has TRBV6-6 and TRBJ2-1, with unresolved D. CDR1 and CDR2 (germline): MNHNY, SVGAGI (reference sequence). The V end was cut by 5 bases, the J end by 9 bases, with 14 bases between. The CDR3 sequence is 13 residues long. The DNA of the CDR3 is TGTGCCAGCAGTATAACAACCAGGCTTGAGCAGTTCTTC. Amino acid sequence: CASSITTRLEQFF.

This clonotype was found a few times. The chain employs TRBV4-3 and TRBJ2-2; unclear D gene. The CDR3 length is 15 residues. The ends were cut back, 3 bases at V and 3 bases at J, with 11 bases in the middle. Looked up from germline, CDR1 is LGHNA and CDR2 is YSLEER. The chain's CDR3 is CASSQALSDTGELFF. CDR3 DNA sequence: TGCGCCAGCAGCCAGGCCCTTAGTGACACCGGGGAGCTGTTTTTT.

The chain recombines TRBV19 with TRBJ2-5, with 7 bases identical to TRBD2. Germline CDR1 and CDR2: LNHDA and SQIVND (reference sequence). Unmatched junction bases numbered 7, after V lost 0 bases and J lost 3 bases. The length of the CDR3 is 16 residues. CDR3: CASSIDLAGEEETQYF. The CDR3 DNA sequence: TGTGCCAGTAGTATAGATCTCGCGGGAGAGGAAGAGACCCAGTACTTC.

This clonotype turned up a few times. The chain uses TRBV3-1 and TRBJ1-1; no clear D. V was cut by 4 bases and J by 4 bases, with 10 bases left in between. Germline V gene lookup returns CDR1 LGHDT and CDR2 YNNKEL (reference sequence). The CDR3 consists of 13 residues. The CDR3 loop reads CASSPGRVTEAFF. The CDR3 nucleotides are TGTGCCAGCAGCCCTGGAAGGGTCACTGAAGCTTTCTTT.

This clonotype was counted between two and nine times. The chain uses TRBV6-1 and TRBJ2-1, with D perhaps assigned TRBD1 or TRBD2 (5 bases each). Germline CDR1 is MNHNS and CDR2 is SASEGT. Trimming took off 5 bases at V and 6 bases at J, with 11 bases between the two ends. The CDR3 covers 13 residues. DNA of the CDR3: TGTGCCAGCAGTCCGGGACGGCGCAATGAGCAGTTCTTC. This codes for CASSPGRRNEQFF.

In its sample, this clonotype was seen many times. This sequence joins TRBV4-3 and TRBJ2-2; TRBD1 matches 9 bases. V lost 0 bases to trimming and J lost 5 bases; unmatched junction nucleotides: 4. CDR3 size: 16 residues. Germline V CDR1 and CDR2: LGHNA, YSLEER. The CDR3 DNA follows: TGCGCCAGCAGCCAAGACACAGGGGGCCGGACCGGGGAGCTGTTTTTT. Amino acids: CASSQDTGGRTGELFF.

This clonotype has more than one count but fewer than ten. V and J are TRBV28 and TRBJ1-5, with 8 bases matching TRBD1. The ends lost 6 bases at V and 0 bases at J; junction bases unmatched: 1. Germline V gene sequence: CDR1 MDHEN, CDR2 SYDVKM. The CDR3 extends over 14 amino acids. CDR3 protein: CASRDRASNQPQHF. CDR3 in DNA: TGTGCCAGCAGGGACAGGGCTAGCAATCAGCCCCAGCATTTT.

This rearrangement joins TRBV6-2 or TRBV6-3 to TRBJ2-7; 10 nucleotides agree with TRBD1. The CDR3 sequence is 11 residues long. The ends lost 5 bases at V and 13 bases at J; junction bases unmatched: 5. CDR1 is MNHEY and CDR2 is SVGEGT in the germline V gene. The CDR3 bases are TGTGCCAGCAGTAGCGGGACAGGGGCCTACTTC. Its translation is CASSSGTGAYF.

This clonotype was picked up many times. The chain employs TRBV12-3 or TRBV12-4 and TRBJ1-1; 8 bases map to TRBD1. The J segment lost 5 bases and the V segment lost 0 bases, leaving 11 bases of the junction unmatched. CDR3 length equals 17 residues. The DNA of the CDR3 is TGTGCCAGCAGTTTAGCTGGACAGGGTCCGTTATGGACTGAAGCTTTCTTT. Protein product: CASSLAGQGPLWTEAFF.